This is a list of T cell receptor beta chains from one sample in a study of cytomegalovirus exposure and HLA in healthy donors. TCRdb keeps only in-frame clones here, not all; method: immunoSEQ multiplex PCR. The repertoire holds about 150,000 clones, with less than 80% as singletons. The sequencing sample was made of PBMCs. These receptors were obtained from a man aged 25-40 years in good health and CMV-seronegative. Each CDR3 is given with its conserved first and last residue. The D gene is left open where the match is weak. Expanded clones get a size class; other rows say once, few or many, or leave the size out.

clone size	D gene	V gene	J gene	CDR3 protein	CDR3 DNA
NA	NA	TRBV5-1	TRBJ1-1	CASSVGQNTEAFF	TGCGCCAGCAGCGTGGGACAGAACACTGAAGCTTTCTTT
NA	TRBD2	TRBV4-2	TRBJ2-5	CASSQDPGGAQETQYF	TGTGCCAGCAGCCAAGATCCCGGGGGGGCCCAAGAGACCCAGTACTTC
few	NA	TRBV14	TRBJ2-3	CASSQDFWSGADLGTSTDTQYF	TGTGCCAGCAGCCAAGATTTCTGGAGTGGGGCAGATCTTGGTACAAGCACAGATACGCAGTATTTT
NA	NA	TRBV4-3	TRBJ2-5	CASSQDWGSGGETQYF	TGCGCCAGCAGCCAAGATTGGGGCAGTGGTGGAGAGACCCAGTACTTC
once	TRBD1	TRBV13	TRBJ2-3	CASSPSGQPTDTQYF	TGTGCCAGCAGCCCGTCGGGACAGCCCACAGATACGCAGTATTTT
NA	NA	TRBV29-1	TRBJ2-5	CSVDWGRETQYF	TGCAGCGTTGACTGGGGGCGGGAGACCCAGTACTTC
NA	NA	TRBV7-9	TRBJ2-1	CASSSSSPRSSYNEQFF	TGTGCCAGCAGCTCTTCAAGTCCTAGGTCCTCCTACAATGAGCAGTTCTTC
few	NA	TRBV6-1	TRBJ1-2	CASRTAYGYTF	TGTGCCAGCAGAACAGCCTATGGCTACACCTTC
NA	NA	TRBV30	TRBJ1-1	CAWTRGVRNTEAFF	TGTGCCTGGACCCGCGGGGTGAGGAACACTGAAGCTTTCTTT
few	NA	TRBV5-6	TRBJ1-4	CASSLSPSNEKLFF	TGTGCCAGCAGCTTGTCCCCGAGTAATGAAAAACTGTTTTTT
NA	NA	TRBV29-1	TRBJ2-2	CSVGTSNTGELFF	TGCAGCGTTGGGACATCGAACACCGGGGAGCTGTTTTTT
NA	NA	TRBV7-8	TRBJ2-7	CASSLGQVYEQYF	TGTGCCAGCAGCTTGGGGCAGGTCTACGAGCAGTACTTC
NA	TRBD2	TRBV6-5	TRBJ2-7	CASSPGLAPSYEQYF	TGTGCCAGCAGCCCCGGACTAGCGCCGTCCTACGAGCAGTACTTC
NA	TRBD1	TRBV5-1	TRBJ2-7	CASSLAGTAYEQYF	TGCGCCAGCAGCTTGGCCGGGACAGCTTACGAGCAGTACTTC
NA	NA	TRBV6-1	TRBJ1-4	CASGFSEKLFF	TGTGCCAGCGGTTTTAGTGAAAAACTGTTTTTT
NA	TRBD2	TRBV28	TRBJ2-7	CASSPGLAGGVYYEQYF	TGTGCCAGCAGTCCAGGACTAGCGGGGGGTGTTTACTACGAGCAGTACTTC
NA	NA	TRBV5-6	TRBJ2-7	CASSLEQGYEQYF	TGTGCCAGCAGCTTGGAGCAGGGCTACGAGCAGTACTTC
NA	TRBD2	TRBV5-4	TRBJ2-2	CASSPPSGGAVIGELFF	TGTGCCAGCAGCCCTCCTAGCGGGGGGGCCGTGATCGGGGAGCTGTTTTTT
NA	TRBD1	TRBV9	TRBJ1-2	CASSVTGTNYGYTF	TGTGCCAGCAGCGTGACAGGGACCAACTATGGCTACACCTTC
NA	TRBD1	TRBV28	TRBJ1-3	CASSRQGNSGNTIYF	TGTGCCAGCAGTCGACAGGGGAACTCTGGAAACACCATATATTTT
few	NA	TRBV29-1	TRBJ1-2	CSVPGIPHYGYTF	TGCAGCGTCCCAGGGATCCCCCACTATGGCTACACCTTC
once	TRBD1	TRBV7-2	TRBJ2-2	CASSLTGGAGTGELFF	TGTGCCAGCAGCCTAACAGGGGGCGCGGGGACCGGGGAGCTGTTTTTT
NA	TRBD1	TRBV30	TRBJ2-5	CAWTSGTGTETQYF	TGTGCCTGGACCTCCGGGACAGGGACGGAGACCCAGTACTTC
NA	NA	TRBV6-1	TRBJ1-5	CASSDTGMSNQPQHF	TGTGCCAGCAGTGACACCGGGATGAGCAATCAGCCCCAGCATTTT
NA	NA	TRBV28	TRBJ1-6	CASSLSGLQNSPLHF	TGTGCCAGCAGTTTATCCGGACTTCAGAATTCACCCCTCCACTTT
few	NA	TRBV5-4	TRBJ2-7	CASSLETAEQYF	TGTGCCAGCAGCTTGGAGACAGCCGAGCAGTACTTC
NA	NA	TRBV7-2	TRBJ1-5	CASSSPGGDQPQHF	TGTGCCAGCAGCTCACCCGGGGGGGATCAGCCCCAGCATTTT
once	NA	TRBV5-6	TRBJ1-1	CASSGGGRGTEAFF	TGTGCCAGCAGCGGGGGGGGCAGGGGCACTGAAGCTTTCTTT
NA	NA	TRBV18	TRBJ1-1	CASSELKMNTEAFF	TGTGCCAGCTCAGAGCTCAAGATGAACACTGAAGCTTTCTTT
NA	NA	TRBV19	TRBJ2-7	CASSIGRAYEQYF	TGTGCCAGTAGTATAGGCCGCGCCTACGAGCAGTACTTC
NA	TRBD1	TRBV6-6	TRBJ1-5	CASSSQTGVRSQPQHF	TGTGCCAGCAGTTCCCAGACAGGGGTTAGGAGTCAGCCCCAGCATTTT